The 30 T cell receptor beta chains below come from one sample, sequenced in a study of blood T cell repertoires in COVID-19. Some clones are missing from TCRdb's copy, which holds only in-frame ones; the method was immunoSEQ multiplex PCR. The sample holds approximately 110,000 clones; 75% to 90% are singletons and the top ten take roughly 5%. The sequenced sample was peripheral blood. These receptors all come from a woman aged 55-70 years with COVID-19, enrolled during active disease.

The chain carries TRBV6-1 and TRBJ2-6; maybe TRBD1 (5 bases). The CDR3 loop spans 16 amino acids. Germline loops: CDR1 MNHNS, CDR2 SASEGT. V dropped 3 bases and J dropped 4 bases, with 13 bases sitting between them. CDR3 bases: TGTGCCAGCAGTGAGATTAGGGGTTCCGGGGCCAACGTCCTGACTTTC. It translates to CASSEIRGSGANVLTF.

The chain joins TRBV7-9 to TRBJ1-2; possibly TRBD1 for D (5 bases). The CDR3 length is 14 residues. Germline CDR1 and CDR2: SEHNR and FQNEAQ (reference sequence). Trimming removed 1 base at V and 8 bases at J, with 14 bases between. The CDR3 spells CASSLVPQVRGYTF. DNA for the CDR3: TGTGCCAGCAGCTTAGTCCCACAGGTACGCGGCTACACCTTC.

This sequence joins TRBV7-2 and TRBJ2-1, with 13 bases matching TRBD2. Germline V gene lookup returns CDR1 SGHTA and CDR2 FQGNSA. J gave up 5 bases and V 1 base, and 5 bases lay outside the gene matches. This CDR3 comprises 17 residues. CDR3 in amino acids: CASSLVVGLAGDNEQFF. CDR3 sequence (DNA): TGTGCCAGCAGCTTAGTGGTCGGACTAGCGGGGGACAATGAGCAGTTCTTC.

The CDR3 DNA follows: TGTGCCAGCAGTGAAGTGTCGGCTGGGACAGGGTCTGGAAACACCATATATTTT. Encoded protein: CASSEVSAGTGSGNTIYF. The chain uses TRBV2 and TRBJ1-3, with TRBD1 identical over 9 bases. CDR1 SNHLY and CDR2 FYNNEI come from the germline V gene. This CDR3 region has 18 residues. Unmatched junction bases numbered 8, after V lost 1 base and J lost 1 base.

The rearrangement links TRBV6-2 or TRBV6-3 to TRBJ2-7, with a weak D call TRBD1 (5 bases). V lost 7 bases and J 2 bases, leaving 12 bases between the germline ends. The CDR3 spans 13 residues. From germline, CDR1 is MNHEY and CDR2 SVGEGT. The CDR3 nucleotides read TGTGCCAGCAACCCGACAGTCGCCTACGAGCAGTACTTC. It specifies CASNPTVAYEQYF.

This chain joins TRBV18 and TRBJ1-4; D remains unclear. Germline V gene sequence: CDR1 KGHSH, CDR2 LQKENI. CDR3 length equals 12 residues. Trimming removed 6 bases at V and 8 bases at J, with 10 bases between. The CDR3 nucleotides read TGTGCCAGCTCCCCCGAGGAGGAAAAACTGTTTTTT. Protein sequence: CASSPEEEKLFF.

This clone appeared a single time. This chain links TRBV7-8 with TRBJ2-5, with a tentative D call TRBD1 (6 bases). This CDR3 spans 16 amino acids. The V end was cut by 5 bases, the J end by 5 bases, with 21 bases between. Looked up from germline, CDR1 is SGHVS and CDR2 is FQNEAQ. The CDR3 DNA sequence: TGTGCCAGCAGCAAGGGCGGACAGCTGCTCAGGGAGACCCAGTACTTC. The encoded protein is CASSKGGQLLRETQYF.

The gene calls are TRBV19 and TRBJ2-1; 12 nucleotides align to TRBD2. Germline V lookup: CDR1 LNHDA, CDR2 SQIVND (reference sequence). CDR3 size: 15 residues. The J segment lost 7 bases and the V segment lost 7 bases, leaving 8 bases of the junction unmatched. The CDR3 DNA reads TGTGCCAGTACCCTACTAGCGGGGGGACGGAATGAGCAGTTCTTC. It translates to CASTLLAGGRNEQFF. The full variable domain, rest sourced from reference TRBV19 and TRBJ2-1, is DGGITQSPKYLFRKEGQNVTLSCEQNLNHDAMYWYRQDPGQGLRLIYYSQIVNDFQKGDIAEGYSVSREKKESFPLTVTSAQKNPTAFYLCASTLLAGGRNEQFFGPGTRLTVL.

In DNA form, the CDR3 reads TGTGCCAGCAGCGGGACAGGGACGCAGTATTTT. Its protein is CASSGTGTQYF. The V call is TRBV12-3 or TRBV12-4, the J call TRBJ2-3, with TRBD1 identical over 9 bases. The CDR3 has 11 residues. V shed 6 bases and J 9 bases; nucleotides not matched to a gene: 1.

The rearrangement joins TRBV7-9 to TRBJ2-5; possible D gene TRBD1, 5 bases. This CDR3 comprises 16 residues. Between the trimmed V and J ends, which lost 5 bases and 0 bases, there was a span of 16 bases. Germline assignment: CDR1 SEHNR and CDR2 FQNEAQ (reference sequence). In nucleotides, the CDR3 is TGTGCCAGCAGCCCAGCCACATCAGGGTACCAAGAGACCCAGTACTTC. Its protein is CASSPATSGYQETQYF. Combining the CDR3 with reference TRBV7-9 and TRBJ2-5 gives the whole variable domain DTGVSQNPRHKITKRGQNVTFRCDPISEHNRLYWYRQTLGQGPEFLTYFQNEAQLEKSRLLSDRFSAERPKGSFSTLEIQRTEQGDSAMYLCASSPATSGYQETQYFGPGTRLLVL.

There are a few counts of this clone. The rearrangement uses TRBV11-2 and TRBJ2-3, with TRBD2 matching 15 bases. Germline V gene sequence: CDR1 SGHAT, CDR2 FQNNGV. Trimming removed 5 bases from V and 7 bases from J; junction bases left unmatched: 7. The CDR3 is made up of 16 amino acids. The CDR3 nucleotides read TGTGCCAGCAGCCCCGGGACTAGCGGGGGGCGGTATACGCAGTATTTT. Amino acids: CASSPGTSGGRYTQYF.

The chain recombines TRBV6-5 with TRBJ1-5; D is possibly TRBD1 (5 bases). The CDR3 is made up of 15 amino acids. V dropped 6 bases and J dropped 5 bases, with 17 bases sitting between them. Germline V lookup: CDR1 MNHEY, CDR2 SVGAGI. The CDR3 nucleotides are TGTGCCAGCAGGGTACAATCCGGGGGACATCAGCCCCAGCATTTT. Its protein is CASRVQSGGHQPQHF.

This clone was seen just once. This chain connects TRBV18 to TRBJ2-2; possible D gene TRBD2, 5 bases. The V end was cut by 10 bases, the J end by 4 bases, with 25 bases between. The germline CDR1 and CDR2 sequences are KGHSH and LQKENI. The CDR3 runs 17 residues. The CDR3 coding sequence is TGTGCCACAAAAACACAAGCCCCAGGCGGGCGCACCGGGGAGCTGTTTTTT. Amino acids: CATKTQAPGGRTGELFF.

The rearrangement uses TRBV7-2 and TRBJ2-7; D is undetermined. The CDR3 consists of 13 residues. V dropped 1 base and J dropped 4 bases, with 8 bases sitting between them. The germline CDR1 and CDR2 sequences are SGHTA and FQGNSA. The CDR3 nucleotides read TGTGCCAGCAGCTTAGACGCAGGATACGAGCAGTACTTC. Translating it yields CASSLDAGYEQYF.

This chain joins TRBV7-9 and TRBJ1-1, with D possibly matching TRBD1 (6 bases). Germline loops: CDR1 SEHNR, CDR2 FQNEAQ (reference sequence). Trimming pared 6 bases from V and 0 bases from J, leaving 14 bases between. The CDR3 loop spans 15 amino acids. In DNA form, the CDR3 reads TGTGCCAGCAGTCCGACAGGCGTTATGAACACTGAAGCTTTCTTT. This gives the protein CASSPTGVMNTEAFF.

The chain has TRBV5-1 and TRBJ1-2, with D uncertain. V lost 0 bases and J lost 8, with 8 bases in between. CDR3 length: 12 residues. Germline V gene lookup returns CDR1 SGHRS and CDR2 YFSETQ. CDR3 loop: CASSLEGEGYTF. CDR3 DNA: TGCGCCAGCAGCTTGGAGGGAGAAGGCTACACCTTC.

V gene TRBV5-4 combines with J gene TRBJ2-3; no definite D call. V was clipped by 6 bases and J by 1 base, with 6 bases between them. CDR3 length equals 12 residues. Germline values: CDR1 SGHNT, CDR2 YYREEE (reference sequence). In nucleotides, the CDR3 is TGTGCCAGCACCCGGGGCACAGATACGCAGTATTTT. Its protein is CASTRGTDTQYF.

The CDR3 DNA reads TGTGCCAGCAGCTTAGAGTCTTATTTGGGACAAGGCACTGAAGCTTTCTTT. Its protein is CASSLESYLGQGTEAFF. J is TRBJ1-1 and V is TRBV7-9; D is possibly TRBD1 (6 bases). The CDR3 runs to 17 residues. V was cut by 1 base and J by 4 bases, with 19 bases left in between. CDR1 SEHNR and CDR2 FQNEAQ come from the germline V gene (reference sequence).

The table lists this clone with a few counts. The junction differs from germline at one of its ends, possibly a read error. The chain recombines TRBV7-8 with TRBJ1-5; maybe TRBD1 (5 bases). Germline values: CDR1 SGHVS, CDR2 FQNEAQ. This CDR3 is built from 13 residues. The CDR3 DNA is TGTGCCACCAGCCGGGGGAGTGATCAGCCCCAGCATTTT. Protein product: CATSRGSDQPQHF.

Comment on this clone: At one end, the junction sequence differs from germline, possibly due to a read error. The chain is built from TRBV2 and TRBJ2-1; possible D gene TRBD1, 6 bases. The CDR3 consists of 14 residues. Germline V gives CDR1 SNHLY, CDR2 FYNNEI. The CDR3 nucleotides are TGTGCCAGCAGGTTACTGACCCTGGGGGCCTATCCCCTCTTC. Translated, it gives CASRLLTLGAYPLF. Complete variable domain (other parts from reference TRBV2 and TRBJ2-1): EPEVTQTPSHQVTQMGQEVILRCVPISNHLYFYWYRQILGQKVEFLVSFYNNEISEKSEIFDDQFSVERPDGSNFTLKIRSTKLEDSAMYFCASRLLTLGAYPLFGPGTRLTVL.

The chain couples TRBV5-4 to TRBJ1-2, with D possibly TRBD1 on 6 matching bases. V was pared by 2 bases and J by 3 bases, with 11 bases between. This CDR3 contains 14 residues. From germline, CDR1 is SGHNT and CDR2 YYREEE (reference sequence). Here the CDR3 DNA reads TGTGCCAGCAGCTTACAGGGAGTAGACTATGGCTACACCTTC. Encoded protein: CASSLQGVDYGYTF. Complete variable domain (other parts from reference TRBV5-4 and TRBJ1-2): ETGVTQSPTHLIKTRGQQVTLRCSSQSGHNTVSWYQQALGQGPQFIFQYYREEENGRGNFPPRFSGLQFPNYSSELNVNALELDDSALYLCASSLQGVDYGYTFGSGTRLTVV.

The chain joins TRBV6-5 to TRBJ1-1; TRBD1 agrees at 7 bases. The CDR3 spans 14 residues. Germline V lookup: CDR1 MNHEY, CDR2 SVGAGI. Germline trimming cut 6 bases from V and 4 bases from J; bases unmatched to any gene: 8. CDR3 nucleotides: TGTGCCAGCAGCCGCTCACAGGGGACCACTGAAGCTTTCTTT. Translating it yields CASSRSQGTTEAFF.

The CDR3 region is CASSQDPTDEKLFF. CDR3 DNA: TGTGCCAGCAGCCAAGATCCAACAGATGAAAAACTGTTTTTT. The chain links TRBV4-2 to TRBJ1-4; D not resolved. Looked up from germline, CDR1 is LGHNA and CDR2 is YNFKEQ. The CDR3 contains 14 residues. V was clipped by 0 bases and J by 6 bases, with 8 bases between them.

DNA for the CDR3: TGTGCCAGCTCACTCCGGACAGGAGAGGGAAACACCATATATTTT. This codes for CASSLRTGEGNTIYF. This rearrangement joins TRBV18 to TRBJ1-3; 7 nucleotides match TRBD1. V shed 4 bases and J 4 bases; nucleotides not matched to a gene: 7. CDR3 length: 15 amino acids. Germline CDR1 KGHSH, CDR2 LQKENI.

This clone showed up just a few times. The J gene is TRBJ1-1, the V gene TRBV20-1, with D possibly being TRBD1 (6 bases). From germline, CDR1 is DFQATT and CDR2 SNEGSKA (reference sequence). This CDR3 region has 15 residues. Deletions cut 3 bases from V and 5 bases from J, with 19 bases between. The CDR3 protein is CSASHGGGLGTEAFF. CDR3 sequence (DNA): TGCAGTGCTAGTCACGGGGGGGGCCTGGGGACTGAAGCTTTCTTT.

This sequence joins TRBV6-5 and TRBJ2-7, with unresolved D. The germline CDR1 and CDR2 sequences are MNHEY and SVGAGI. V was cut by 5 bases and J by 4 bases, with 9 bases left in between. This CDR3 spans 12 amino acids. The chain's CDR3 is CASSKSRYEQYF. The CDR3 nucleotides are TGTGCCAGCAGTAAGAGCCGATACGAGCAGTACTTC.

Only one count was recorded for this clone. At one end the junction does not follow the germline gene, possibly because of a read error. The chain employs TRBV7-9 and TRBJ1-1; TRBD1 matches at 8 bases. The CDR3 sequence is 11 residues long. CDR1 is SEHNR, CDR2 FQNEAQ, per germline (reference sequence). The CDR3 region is CASSSTGERGF. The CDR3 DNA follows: TGTGCCAGCAGCTCGACAGGGGAAAGGGGCTTT.

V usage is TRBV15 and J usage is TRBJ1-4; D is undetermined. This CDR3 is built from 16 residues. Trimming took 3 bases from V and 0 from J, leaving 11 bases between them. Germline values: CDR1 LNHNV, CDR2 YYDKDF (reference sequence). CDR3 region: CATSRRSRTTNEKLFF. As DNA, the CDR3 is TGTGCCACCAGCAGGAGGAGTCGGACAACTAATGAAAAACTGTTTTTT.

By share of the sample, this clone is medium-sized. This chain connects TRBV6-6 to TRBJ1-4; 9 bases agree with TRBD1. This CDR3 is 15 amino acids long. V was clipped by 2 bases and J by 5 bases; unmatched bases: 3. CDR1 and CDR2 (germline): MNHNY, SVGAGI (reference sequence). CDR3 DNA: TGTGCCAGCAGTTACGCGGACAGGGGAAATGAAAAACTGTTTTTT. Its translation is CASSYADRGNEKLFF.

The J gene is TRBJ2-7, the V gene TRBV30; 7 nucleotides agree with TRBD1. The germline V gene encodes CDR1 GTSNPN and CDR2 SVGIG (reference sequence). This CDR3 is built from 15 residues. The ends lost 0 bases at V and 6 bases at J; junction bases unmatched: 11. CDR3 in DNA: TGTGCCTGGAGTGTACTTGGGGAATACAGGGGCGAGCAGTACTTC. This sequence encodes CAWSVLGEYRGEQYF. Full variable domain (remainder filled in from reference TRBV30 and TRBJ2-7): SQTIHQWPATLVQPVGSPLSLECTVEGTSNPNLYWYRQAAGRGLQLLFYSVGIGQISSEVPQNLSASRPQDRQFILSSKKLLLSDSGFYLCAWSVLGEYRGEQYFGPGTRLTVT.